This passage covers 27 T cell receptor beta chains from one sample sequenced in a study of cytomegalovirus exposure and HLA in healthy donors. The PCR had 60 Vbeta and 13 Jbeta primers. Measured with immunoSEQ multiplex PCR; TCRdb has only the in-frame clones, and not every one. The sample has some 110,000 clones, 78% seen once. Source material: PBMCs. Source of these receptors: a woman aged 40 to 50 in good health and CMV-seronegative.

This clone was seen just once. The gene calls are TRBV28 and TRBJ2-1; no reliable D call. CDR3 size: 13 residues. Germline V lookup: CDR1 MDHEN, CDR2 SYDVKM. The V end was cut by 5 bases, the J end by 1 base, with 6 bases between. In nucleotides, the CDR3 is TGTGCCAGCAGTCGTGAGTCCTACAATGAGCAGTTCTTC. This translates into CASSRESYNEQFF. The variable domain in full, completed from reference TRBV28 and TRBJ2-1, reads DVKVTQSSRYLVKRTGEKVFLECVQDMDHENMFWYRQDPGLGLRLIYFSYDVKMKEKGDIPEGYSVSREKKERFSLILESASTNQTSMYLCASSRESYNEQFFGPGTRLTVL.

This clone is deemed medium-sized. This sequence joins TRBV19 and TRBJ2-1; TRBD2 aligns across 8 bases. The CDR3 loop spans 13 amino acids. J lost 7 bases, V lost 10 bases, and 9 bases had no gene match. In germline, CDR1 is LNHDA, CDR2 SQIVND (reference sequence). CDR3 in amino acids: CAISAGDRNEQFF. The CDR3 coding sequence is TGTGCCATCTCAGCGGGAGATAGAAATGAGCAGTTCTTC. The full variable domain, with the rest looked up from reference TRBV19 and TRBJ2-1, is DGGITQSPKYLFRKEGQNVTLSCEQNLNHDAMYWYRQDPGQGLRLIYYSQIVNDFQKGDIAEGYSVSREKKESFPLTVTSAQKNPTAFYLCAISAGDRNEQFFGPGTRLTVL.

J is TRBJ2-5 and V is TRBV5-1, with TRBD1 matching over 7 bases. Germline V gene sequence: CDR1 SGHRS, CDR2 YFSETQ. With 4 bases clipped from V and 5 bases from J, the junction kept 5 bases outside the gene matches. This CDR3 contains 13 residues. DNA of the CDR3: TGCGCCAGCAGCCAACAGGGGTTGGAGACCCAGTACTTC. This gives the protein CASSQQGLETQYF.

The CDR3 spells CSVAGTSGRYNEQFF. In nucleotides, the CDR3 is TGCAGCGTTGCGGGGACTAGCGGGAGGTACAATGAGCAGTTCTTC. The chain carries TRBV29-1 and TRBJ2-1; 15 nucleotides match TRBD2. Trimming took 4 bases from V and 4 from J; bases not matched to a gene: 2. Germline CDR1 SQVTM, CDR2 ANQGSEA. The CDR3 has 15 amino acids.

This clone was counted between two and nine times. The rearrangement joins TRBV28 to TRBJ2-2; TRBD1 matches at 9 bases. V was clipped by 5 bases and J by 9 bases; unmatched bases: 10. Germline values: CDR1 MDHEN, CDR2 SYDVKM. The length of the CDR3 is 15 residues. Here the CDR3 DNA reads TGTGCCAGCAGTGTCTCCGGGACAGGGAACAGGGAGCTGTTTTTT. It is translated as CASSVSGTGNRELFF.

This clone was seen more than once but under ten times. This chain joins TRBV27 and TRBJ1-1; D is unclear. V shed 6 bases and J shed 2 bases, with 10 bases lying between them. This CDR3 has 13 amino acids. From germline, CDR1 is MNHEY and CDR2 SMNVEV (reference sequence). In DNA, the CDR3 is TGTGCCAGCAGAGGAGATTCTAACACTGAAGCTTTCTTT. This translates into CASRGDSNTEAFF.

The CDR3 sequence is CASSRTGGKQFF. The CDR3 bases are TGTGCCAGCAGCAGGACAGGGGGTAAGCAGTTCTTC. The V and J genes are TRBV7-9 and TRBJ2-1, with 10 bases lining up with TRBD1. Germline CDR1 is SEHNR and CDR2 is FQNEAQ (reference sequence). V lost 5 bases and J lost 11; bases outside the gene matches: 3. This CDR3 spans 12 amino acids.

The chain joins TRBV5-6 to TRBJ2-5; tentatively, D is TRBD2 (7 bases). The end of the DNA is better explained by TRBJ2-7, so the J call may be wrong. Germline V CDR1 and CDR2: SGHDT, YYEEEE. The CDR3 covers 14 residues. CDR3 DNA: TGTGCCAGCAGCTTGAGGGGGGGCTCCTACGAGCAGTACTTC. Its protein product is CASSLRGGSYEQYF.

This CDR3 is CASSASQGTVMNTEAFF. The CDR3 bases are TGTGCCAGCTCCGCTTCCCAGGGAACGGTGATGAACACTGAAGCTTTCTTT. This chain joins TRBV18 and TRBJ1-1; perhaps TRBD1 as D (5 bases). The germline V gene has CDR1 KGHSH and CDR2 LQKENI. V was pared by 6 bases and J by 0 bases, with 20 bases between. The CDR3 spans 17 residues.

The chain uses TRBV7-9 and TRBJ2-1, with no clear D. Trimming cost V 1 base and J 6 bases, with 13 bases left between them. The CDR3 is 15 amino acids. The germline V gene has CDR1 SEHNR and CDR2 FQNEAQ (reference sequence). The chain's CDR3 is CASSLVWLGINEQFF. The CDR3 DNA sequence: TGTGCCAGCAGCTTAGTATGGCTAGGTATCAATGAGCAGTTCTTC.

This clone appeared a single time. Mismatch with germline at one junction end may stem from a read error. The chain is built from TRBV7-7 and TRBJ2-3; D is possibly TRBD2 (6 bases). Looked up from germline, CDR1 is SSHAT and CDR2 is FNYEAQ (reference sequence). The CDR3 contains 15 residues. The CDR3, as DNA: TGTGCTAGCAGCTTTTCTCCTAGCGACACAGATACGCAGTATTTT. This gives the protein CASSFSPSDTDTQYF.

This clone was seen a handful of times. The rearrangement joins TRBV28 to TRBJ1-2; a possible D gene is TRBD1 (6 bases). Trimming cost V 5 bases and J 8 bases, with 18 bases left between them. Germline assignment: CDR1 MDHEN and CDR2 SYDVKM. CDR3 length: 14 amino acids. CDR3 loop: CASSRGWGLGGYTF. The CDR3 coding sequence is TGTGCCAGCAGTAGGGGATGGGGGCTGGGCGGCTACACCTTC.

The chain links TRBV30 to TRBJ1-6; perhaps TRBD1 as D (6 bases). Trimming took 6 bases from V and 7 from J, leaving 13 bases between them. The CDR3 runs 13 residues. Germline CDR1 GTSNPN, CDR2 SVGIG (reference sequence). CDR3 nucleotides: TGTGCCTGCCAGGGGAATGTAAATTCACCCCTCCACTTT. Its protein is CACQGNVNSPLHF.

The CDR3, as DNA: TGTGCCAGCAGCGCGGGGGGGGGCAGACACCGCGAGCAGTACTTC. This sequence encodes CASSAGGGRHREQYF. The chain combines TRBV9 with TRBJ2-7, with 8 bases lining up with TRBD2. Germline V lookup: CDR1 SGDLS, CDR2 YYNGEE. V trimming: 3 bases; J trimming: 6 bases; junction bases outside the gene matches: 11. This CDR3 region has 15 residues. Based on the CDR3 plus reference TRBV9 and TRBJ2-7, the full variable domain is DSGVTQTPKHLITATGQRVTLRCSPRSGDLSVYWYQQSLDQGLQFLIQYYNGEERAKGNILERFSAQQFPDLHSELNLSSLELGDSALYFCASSAGGGRHREQYFGPGTRLTVT.

The chain's CDR3 is CASSLVRGESYEQYF. CDR3 sequence (DNA): TGTGCCAGCAGCTTAGTCCGGGGGGAGTCCTACGAGCAGTACTTC. V usage is TRBV7-2 and J usage is TRBJ2-7; 7 bases match TRBD2. The V and J ends lost 1 base and 1 base, in that order; junction bases with no gene match: 4. Germline V CDR1 and CDR2: SGHTA, FQGNSA. The CDR3 length is 15 residues. The whole variable domain, remainder taken from reference TRBV7-2 and TRBJ2-7, is GAGVSQSPSNKVTEKGKDVELRCDPISGHTALYWYRQSLGQGLEFLIYFQGNSAPDKSGLPSDRFSAERTGGSVSTLTIQRTQQEDSAVYLCASSLVRGESYEQYFGPGTRLTVT.

The chain links TRBV19 to TRBJ2-5; weak D call: TRBD1 (5 bases). The CDR3 consists of 13 residues. Between the trimmed V and J ends, which lost 4 bases and 4 bases, there was a span of 10 bases. CDR1 LNHDA and CDR2 SQIVND come from the germline V gene (reference sequence). The CDR3 sequence is CASSKGWGETQYF. The CDR3 DNA is TGTGCCAGTAGTAAGGGGTGGGGAGAGACCCAGTACTTC. The full variable domain, rest sourced from reference TRBV19 and TRBJ2-5, is DGGITQSPKYLFRKEGQNVTLSCEQNLNHDAMYWYRQDPGQGLRLIYYSQIVNDFQKGDIAEGYSVSREKKESFPLTVTSAQKNPTAFYLCASSKGWGETQYFGPGTRLLVL.

The rearrangement uses TRBV13 and TRBJ1-5, with 7 bases matching TRBD1. In germline, CDR1 is PRHDT, CDR2 FYEKMQ (reference sequence). The J segment lost 1 base and the V segment lost 1 base, leaving 16 bases of the junction unmatched. The CDR3 length is 20 residues. CDR3 nucleotides: TGTGCCAGCAGCTTAGAGGACCCGCCGCCGGGGACAGAGAGCAATCAGCCCCAGCATTTT. Its protein product is CASSLEDPPPGTESNQPQHF.

The chain recombines TRBV7-9 with TRBJ1-2, with D uncertain. With 1 base removed from V and 2 bases from J, the gap between germline ends came to 14 bases. The CDR3 totals 16 residues. From germline, CDR1 is SEHNR and CDR2 FQNEAQ (reference sequence). The chain's CDR3 is CASSLGAEVANYGYTF. The CDR3 DNA follows: TGTGCCAGCAGCTTAGGGGCAGAAGTGGCCAACTATGGCTACACCTTC. Complete variable domain (other parts from reference TRBV7-9 and TRBJ1-2): DTGVSQNPRHKITKRGQNVTFRCDPISEHNRLYWYRQTLGQGPEFLTYFQNEAQLEKSRLLSDRFSAERPKGSFSTLEIQRTEQGDSAMYLCASSLGAEVANYGYTFGSGTRLTVV.

The V call is TRBV7-9, the J call TRBJ2-5; the match to TRBD1 covers 11 bases. Near its end, the DNA agrees better with TRBJ2-7, so the J call may be wrong. Germline CDR1 is SEHNR and CDR2 is FQNEAQ (reference sequence). The CDR3 has 18 amino acids. CDR3 bases: TGTGCCAGCAGCCCCCTCGGGACAGGGGGTCCAGGACGATACGAGCAGTACTTC. Protein product: CASSPLGTGGPGRYEQYF.

V usage is TRBV2 and J usage is TRBJ2-7; 9 bases align to TRBD1. CDR3 length: 15 residues. Germline values: CDR1 SNHLY, CDR2 FYNNEI. The J segment lost 3 bases and the V segment lost 6 bases, leaving 9 bases of the junction unmatched. This CDR3 is CASRVNRGHNYEQYF. As DNA, the CDR3 is TGTGCCAGCAGAGTTAACAGGGGGCACAACTACGAGCAGTACTTC.

V is TRBV5-4 and J is TRBJ2-7; 7 bases are a match to TRBD2. J was trimmed by 6 bases and V by 4 bases; bases with no gene match: 4. The CDR3 is 12 residues long. Per the germline V gene, CDR1 is SGHNT and CDR2 is YYREEE (reference sequence). DNA for the CDR3: TGTGCCAGCAGCAGGACTAGTGCCGAGCAGTACTTC. Protein product: CASSRTSAEQYF.

The V call is TRBV4-3, the J call TRBJ2-1; 8 bases match TRBD2. V shed 0 bases and J 4 bases; nucleotides not matched to a gene: 2. The CDR3 has 15 amino acids. The germline gives CDR1 LGHNA, CDR2 YSLEER. The CDR3 nucleotides read TGCGCCAGCAGCCAAGAAGGGACTAGATACAATGAGCAGTTCTTC. Its translation is CASSQEGTRYNEQFF.

This clone has a single count. J is TRBJ2-7 and V is TRBV29-1; 12 bases map to TRBD1. V dropped 7 bases and J dropped 6; count of bases not matched to a gene: 4. CDR1 SQVTM and CDR2 ANQGSEA come from the germline V gene. There are 12 residues in the CDR3. CDR3 residues: CSGGTGGPEQYF. The CDR3 DNA follows: TGCAGCGGTGGGACAGGGGGCCCCGAGCAGTACTTC.

V gene TRBV5-1 combines with J gene TRBJ1-4; a weak D match, TRBD1 (5 bases). V lost 2 bases, J lost 3 bases, and 8 bases lay in between. The CDR3 consists of 14 residues. The V gene's germline CDR1 is SGHRS and CDR2 YFSETQ. CDR3 DNA sequence: TGCGCCAGCAGCTTCGGGGGGTCTAATGAAAAACTGTTTTTT. This gives the protein CASSFGGSNEKLFF.

The chain links TRBV5-4 to TRBJ2-1; 10 nucleotides line up with TRBD2. Germline trimming cut 0 bases from V and 7 bases from J; bases unmatched to any gene: 4. The germline V gene encodes CDR1 SGHNT and CDR2 YYREEE (reference sequence). The CDR3 length is 15 residues. In nucleotides, the CDR3 is TGTGCCAGCAGCTTGGCTAGCGGGAGTTTTAATGAGCAGTTCTTC. Translated: CASSLASGSFNEQFF.

The chain combines TRBV27 with TRBJ2-3, with D possibly being TRBD2 (6 bases). CDR1 is MNHEY and CDR2 is SMNVEV in the germline V gene (reference sequence). V was shortened by 1 base and J by 2 bases, with 16 bases between the two germline ends. The CDR3 loop spans 17 amino acids. The DNA for the CDR3 is TGTGCCAGCAGTTTATTGGGGCTAGCGCGATTCACAGATACGCAGTATTTT. Translation gives CASSLLGLARFTDTQYF.

V gene TRBV19 combines with J gene TRBJ2-1, with TRBD2 identical over 9 bases. The germline V gene has CDR1 LNHDA and CDR2 SQIVND (reference sequence). The ends lost 8 bases at V and 8 bases at J; junction bases unmatched: 7. CDR3 size: 13 residues. In nucleotides, the CDR3 is TGTGCCAGTGGGGGACTAGCATGGTATGAGCAGTTCTTC. Translation gives CASGGLAWYEQFF.